Listed below are T cell receptor beta chains from one sample, sequenced in a study of CD8+ T cells in alopecia areata. Libraries were prepared by immunoSEQ multiplex PCR; TCRdb keeps only in-frame clonotypes and omits some of them. The profile covers 250,000 or so clones, with under 70% appearing a single time and 0.95% to 1.5% taken by the ten largest. The source material was CD4+ T cells sorted from blood, sampled at week 0. Every receptor here comes from a human donor with alopecia areata. Each CDR3 is given with its conserved first and last residue. Fields, in order: J gene, V gene, clone size, D gene, CDR3 protein, CDR3 DNA. A D gene is named only where the DNA matches it firmly. Size tells how often a clone was seen (once, few, many) or the class of an expanded clone, and some rows leave it out.

>TRBJ1-4|TRBV7-9|few|TRBD1
CASSPQGGNEKLFF
TGTGCCAGCAGCCCACAGGGGGGTAATGAAAAACTGTTTTTT
>TRBJ2-7|TRBV6-5|NA|TRBD2
CASSYSIAGGDEQYF
TGTGCCAGCAGTTACTCGATAGCGGGGGGTGACGAGCAGTACTTC
>TRBJ2-1|TRBV2|NA|NA
CAAGRGRDNEQFF
TGTGCAGCGGGCAGGGGAAGGGACAATGAGCAGTTCTTC
>TRBJ1-2|TRBV6-4|NA|NA
CASSDHGAGGYTF
TGTGCCAGCAGTGACCACGGGGCCGGTGGCTACACCTTC
>TRBJ2-7|TRBV11-3|NA|TRBD1
CASSSWTGNEQYF
TGTGCCAGCAGCTCATGGACAGGGAACGAGCAGTACTTC
>TRBJ2-5|TRBV7-2|NA|NA
CASSLARMTNARETQYF
TGTGCCAGCAGCTTAGCCCGCATGACTAATGCTCGTGAGACCCAGTACTTC
>TRBJ2-7|TRBV5-1|NA|NA
CASSLDGYYEQYF
TGCGCCAGCAGCTTGGACGGTTACTACGAGCAGTACTTC
>TRBJ2-7|TRBV29-1|few|NA
CSGGGTREQYF
TGCAGCGGAGGGGGGACCAGGGAGCAGTACTTC
>TRBJ2-7|TRBV6-5|NA|NA
CASKSPQGREQYF
TGTGCCAGCAAATCTCCACAGGGACGCGAGCAGTACTTC
>TRBJ2-7|TRBV29-1|NA|TRBD2
CSVEGGYEQYF
TGCAGCGTTGAGGGGGGGTACGAGCAGTACTTC